This TCR beta chain comes out of a study of cytomegalovirus exposure and HLA in healthy donors. The PCR had 60 Vbeta and 13 Jbeta primers. Some clones are missing from TCRdb's copy, which holds only in-frame ones; the method was immunoSEQ multiplex PCR. Among about 100,000 clones, 73% were seen once, and the ten largest hold around 7.8%. Losses at the gene ends were 1 base for V and 7 bases for J; bases not matched to a gene: 7. The CDR3 is 15 amino acids. CDR1 is SGHRS and CDR2 is YFSETQ in the germline V gene. The receptor comes from a man younger than 45 in good health and CMV-seronegative. The chain uses TRBV5-1 and TRBJ2-5, with 10 bases aligning to TRBD2. The sample was PBMCs. This CDR3 reads CASSLSTSGIVTQYF. The CDR3 DNA reads TGCGCCAGCAGCTTGAGTACTAGCGGGATTGTGACCCAGTACTTC.